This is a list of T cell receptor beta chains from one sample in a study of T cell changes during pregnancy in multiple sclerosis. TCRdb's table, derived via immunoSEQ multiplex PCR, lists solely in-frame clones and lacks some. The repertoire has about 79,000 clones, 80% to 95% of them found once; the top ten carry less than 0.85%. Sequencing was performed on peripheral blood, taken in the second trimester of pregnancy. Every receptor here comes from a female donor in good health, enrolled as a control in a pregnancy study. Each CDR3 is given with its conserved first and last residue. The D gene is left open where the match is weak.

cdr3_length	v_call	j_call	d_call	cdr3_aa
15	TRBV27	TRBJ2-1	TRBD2	CASSSTGGSYNEQFF
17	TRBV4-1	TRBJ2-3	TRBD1	CASSPGPGTGGLDTQYF
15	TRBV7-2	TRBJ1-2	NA	CASSLAAQGNYGYTF
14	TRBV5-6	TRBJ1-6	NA	CASSLAQGNSPLHF
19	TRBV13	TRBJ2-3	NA	CASSCVLRDSDYSTDTQYF
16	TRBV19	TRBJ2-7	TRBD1	CASSITSTGGTNEQYF
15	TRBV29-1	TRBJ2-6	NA	CSAHSRGSGANVLTF
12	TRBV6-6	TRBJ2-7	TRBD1	CASAGQGHEQYF
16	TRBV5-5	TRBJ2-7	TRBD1	CASSLVGTGNTYEQYF
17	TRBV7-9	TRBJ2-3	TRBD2	CASSHYFSGGSTDTQYF
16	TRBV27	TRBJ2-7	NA	CASSLMGRGGAGEQYF
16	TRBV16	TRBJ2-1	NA	CASSQGQGSSSAKQFF
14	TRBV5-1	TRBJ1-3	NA	CASSLTVVSDTIYF
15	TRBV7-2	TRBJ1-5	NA	CASTLVVGTNQPQHF
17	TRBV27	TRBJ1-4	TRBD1	CASSPRTGWRSNEKLFF
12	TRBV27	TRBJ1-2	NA	CASSAVGYGYTF
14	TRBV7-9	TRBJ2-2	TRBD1	CASSFTGDVGELFF
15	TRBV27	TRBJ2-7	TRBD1	CASSRSPGGSYEQYF
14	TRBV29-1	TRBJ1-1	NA	CSVVGTLLATEAFF
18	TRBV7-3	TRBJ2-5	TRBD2	CASSLSFNSGGLLRTQYF
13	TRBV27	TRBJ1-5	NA	CASSLGLRQPQHF
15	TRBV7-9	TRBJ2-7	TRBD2	CASSSTSGPSYEQYF
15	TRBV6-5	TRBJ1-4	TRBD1	CASSKDRGRVEKLFF
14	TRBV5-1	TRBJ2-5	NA	CASSQIQGGETQYF
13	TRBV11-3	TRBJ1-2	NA	CASSLGGNYGYTF
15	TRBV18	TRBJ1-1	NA	CASSPPILGNTEAFF
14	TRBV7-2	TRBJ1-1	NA	CASSFSNLNTEAFF
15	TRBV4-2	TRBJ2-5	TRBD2	CASSQEGGDQETQYF
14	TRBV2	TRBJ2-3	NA	CASSVVVLTDTQYF
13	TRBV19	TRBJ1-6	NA	CASSIDLESPLHF
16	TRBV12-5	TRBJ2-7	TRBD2	CASGSGGPGGTYEQYF
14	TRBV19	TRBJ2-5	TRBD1	CASRGTGAQETQYF
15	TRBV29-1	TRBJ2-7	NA	CSVETLGPRTYEQYF
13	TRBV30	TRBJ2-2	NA	CAWSGTGTGELFF
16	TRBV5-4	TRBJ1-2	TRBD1	CASSSTAGTGRYGYTF
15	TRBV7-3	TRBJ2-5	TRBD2	CASSLRTGGVETQYF
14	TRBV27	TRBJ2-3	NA	CASSLSQGTDTQYF
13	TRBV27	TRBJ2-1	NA	CASSLPGVNEQFF
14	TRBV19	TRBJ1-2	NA	CASSMAAGDYGYTF
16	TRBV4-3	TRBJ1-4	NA	CASSQSWMRANEKLFF
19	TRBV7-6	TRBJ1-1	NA	CASSLDSAPGGRGFTEAFF
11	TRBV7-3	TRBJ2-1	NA	CASVTGNEQFF
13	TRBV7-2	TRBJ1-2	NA	CASSNDGSYGYTF
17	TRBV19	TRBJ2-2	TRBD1	CASSIDRGTGGPGELFF
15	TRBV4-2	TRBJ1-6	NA	CASSQDLGRDSPLHF
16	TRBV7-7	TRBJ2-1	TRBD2	CASSPVLGGGAGEQFF
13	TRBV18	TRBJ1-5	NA	CASSPGGNQPQHF
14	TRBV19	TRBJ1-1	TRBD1	CASSSRQGNTEAFF
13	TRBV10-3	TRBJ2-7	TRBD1	CAIGRDRGYEQYF
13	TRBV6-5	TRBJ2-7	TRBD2	CASSRGGYYEQYF
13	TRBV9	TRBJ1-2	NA	CASSRDRFYGYTF
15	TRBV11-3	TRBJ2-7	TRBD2	CASSYSGTSGYEQYF
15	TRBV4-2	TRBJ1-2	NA	CASSQDGAALYGYTF
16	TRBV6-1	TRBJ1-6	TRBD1	CASSEGLNRGDSPLHF
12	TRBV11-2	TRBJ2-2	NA	CASSLIYEELFF
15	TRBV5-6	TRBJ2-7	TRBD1	CASSFLRGRRGEQYF
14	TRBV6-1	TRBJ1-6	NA	CASRTTAYNSPLHF
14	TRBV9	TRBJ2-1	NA	CASSSRDTYNEQFF
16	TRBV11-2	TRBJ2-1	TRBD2	CASSLLSGGLYNEQFF